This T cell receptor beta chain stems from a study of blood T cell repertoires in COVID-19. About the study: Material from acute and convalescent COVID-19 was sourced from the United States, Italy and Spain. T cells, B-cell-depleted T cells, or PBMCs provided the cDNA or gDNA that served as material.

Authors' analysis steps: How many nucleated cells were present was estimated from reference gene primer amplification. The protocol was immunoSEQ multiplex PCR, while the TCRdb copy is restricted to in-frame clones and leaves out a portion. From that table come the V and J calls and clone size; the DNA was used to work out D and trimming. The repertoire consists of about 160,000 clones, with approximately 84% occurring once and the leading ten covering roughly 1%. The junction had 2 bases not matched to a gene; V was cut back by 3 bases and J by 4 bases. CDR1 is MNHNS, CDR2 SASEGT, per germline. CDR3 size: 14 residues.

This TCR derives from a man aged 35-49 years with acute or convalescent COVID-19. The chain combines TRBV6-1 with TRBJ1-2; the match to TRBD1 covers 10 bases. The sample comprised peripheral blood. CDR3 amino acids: CASSETGGPYGYTF. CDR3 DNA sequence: TGTGCCAGCAGTGAGACAGGGGGCCCCTATGGCTACACCTTC.